The sequence of this T cell receptor beta chain was determined in a study of T cells after yellow fever vaccination (dated by TCRdb to the late 2010s). For the study in its entirety: The SMART-Seq v4 Ultra Low Input RNA kit was used to prepare libraries from fractions with low cell numbers. To follow T-cell clones before and after primary and booster YFV17D yellow fever vaccination, bulk TCR alpha and beta repertoires were sequenced over time. Two healthy male donors, one aged 18 to 30 and one aged 30 to 40 years, were included in the cohort. Blood samples were taken at several timepoints before and after primary and secondary immunization, and bulk PBMC replicates and cell subsets were isolated. What the study reported, not specific to this receptor: Because the study included only a couple of donors, the extent to which the findings can be generalized is limited. Compared with the primary T-cell response, the secondary T-cell response was faster but weaker, reaching its peak on day 5 rather than on day 15. A small share of clonotypes occurred in both CD4 and CD8 compartments, likely arising from convergent recombination. Most clones expanded after primary vaccination (around 97% of CD4 and over 80% of CD8) were re-detected after the booster, suggesting that broad memory maintenance occurred. Computational filtering was needed because FACS-sorted repertoires could contain abundant contaminating clonotypes from the bulk population.

In this sample, this clonotype turned up a few times. Base qualities are missing; no much larger clone stands one base away. The treatment or condition label here, explained by the study, means: live attenuated yellow fever vaccine strain. PBMCs were isolated from peripheral blood using a standard Ficoll-Paque protocol. Epitope-specific CD8 T cells were sorted with a dextramer loaded with the yellow fever NS4B epitope peptide, and anti-CD3 and anti-CD8 staining was applied. TriZol was used to extract RNA from bulk PBMCs, CD4 and CD8 fractions, and dextramer-positive and dextramer-negative fractions. The germline V gene encodes CDR1 SGDLS and CDR2 YYNGEE. From its cysteine to its phenylalanine, the CDR3 spans 15 amino acids. Only the CDR3 portion is preserved as DNA: 45 bases, with reading frame beginning at the first base. V is clipped by 3 bases and J by 5 bases, and the sequence between their germline boundaries is 17 bases long.

TCR cDNA was synthesized by 5'RACE template switching, which introduced a universal primer site and unique molecular identifiers. Priming for cDNA synthesis came from both the TCR alpha and TCR beta constant segments. Library amplification involved two PCR steps, and the second step added sample barcodes and sequencing adapters. Libraries were sequenced on Illumina HiSeq 2500 (2x100 bp) or NovaSeq (2x150 bp). The original methods were these. Demultiplexing of reads and collapsing into UMI consensus sequences were performed with MIGEC, and V(D)J alignment was carried out with MiXCR. Using edgeR on replicate PBMC samples, clonotypes were called vaccine-responding if FDR was below 0.01 and the log2 fold change was above 5 up to day 15. Each bulk clonotype received a CD4 or CD8 identity based on whether the sequenced CD4 or CD8 repertoire contained that clonotype at higher abundance. Clonotypes enriched at least 10-fold in dextramer-positive over dextramer-negative fractions were defined as NS4B-specific, and CD4-biased clonotypes were excluded. The raw public reads went through TCRdb reprocessing: fastp at Q25, MiXCR clone calling, in-frame beta chains kept. CDR3 protein sequences are deduplicated, and each keeps its most common genes and DNA. These V and J calls are TCRdb output, not the study's own analysis. This sample holds some 80,000 distinct CDR3 sequences; about 14% were observed only once. The biggest ten clones account for about 26% of the sample.

The sequencing used CD8+ T cells not binding an NS4B(214-222) dextramer, sorted from PBMCs, collected roughly 20 days after the first yellow fever vaccination. The cell subset or site label on this specimen signifies: NS4B epitope dextramer-negative CD8 T cells. Rearrangement joined TRBV9 to TRBJ2-5; the D gene is perhaps TRBD1 or TRBD2, as each covers 6 bases. The source is a man younger than 30 who received the YFV17D yellow fever vaccine. The nucleotides are TGTGCCAGCAGCGAGATTAGGGGGGCTGAGGAGACCCAGTACTTC. It translates to CASSEIRGAEETQYF. Extended through the reference TRBV9 and TRBJ2-5 proteins, this CDR3 yields the full variable domain: DSGVTQTPKHLITATGQRVTLRCSPRSGDLSVYWYQQSLDQGLQFLIQYYNGEERAKGNILERFSAQQFPDLHSELNLSSLELGDSALYFCASSEIRGAEETQYFGPGTRLLVL.